Listed here are 6 T cell receptor beta chains from one sample, sequenced in a study of blood T cells in healthy people across ages. Sample-barcoded 5' priming and a J-beta primer mix drove a second PCR of roughly 6 to 12 cycles. TCRdb re-derived calls from the 5' RACE reads in MiXCR, one entry per CDR3 protein. The sample yields 950,000 to 1,200,000 distinct CDR3 sequences, 35% to 40% seen once. Sequenced sample: blood. The receptors stem from a man younger than 35 in good health.

This clonotype has a handful of counts. The junction shows a germline mismatch at one end, possibly a read error. V is TRBV7-8 and J is TRBJ2-1, with 11 bases lining up with TRBD2. Germline CDR1 is SGHVS and CDR2 is FQNEAQ. The CDR3 runs to 17 residues. CDR3 protein: CTSSTKTSGVFYNEQFF. The CDR3 DNA sequence: TGTACCAGCAGCACCAAGACTAGCGGGGTTTTCTACAATGAGCAGTTCTTC.

This clonotype was counted many times. The CDR3 here is CASRGGDTQYF. The CDR3 DNA sequence: TGTGCCAGCAGGGGGGGAGATACGCAGTATTTT. This chain joins TRBV6-6 and TRBJ2-3, with D possibly matching TRBD2 (6 bases). V shed 6 bases and J shed 5 bases, with 6 bases lying between them. CDR3 length equals 11 residues. Germline V gene data show CDR1 as MNHNY and CDR2 as SVGAGI (reference sequence).

The chain couples TRBV9 to TRBJ2-2; D might be TRBD2 (5 bases). The germline gives CDR1 SGDLS, CDR2 YYNGEE. The CDR3 length is 15 residues. V lost 1 base and J 4 bases, leaving 11 bases between the germline ends. CDR3 DNA: TGTGCCAGCAGCGTAAATGAGGGAGTCACCGGGGAGCTGTTTTTT. Amino acid sequence: CASSVNEGVTGELFF.

Comments on this clonotype: One end of the junction varies from germline; a read error may be responsible. The chain has TRBV5-1 and TRBJ1-1, with 10 bases matching TRBD1. CDR1 SGHRS and CDR2 YFSETQ come from the germline V gene. The CDR3 extends over 17 amino acids. Written as DNA, the CDR3 is TGCGCCAGCAACTTGGTCTGGACAGGGGGTGGGGACACTGAAGCTTTCTTT. Translated, it gives CASNLVWTGGGDTEAFF. Using reference TRBV5-1 and TRBJ1-1 for the parts outside the CDR3, the full variable domain is KAGVTQTPRYLIKTRGQQVTLSCSPISGHRSVSWYQQTPGQGLQFLFEYFSETQRNKGNFPGRFSGRQFSNSRSEMNVSTLELGDSALYLCASNLVWTGGGDTEAFFGQGTRLTVV.

This clonotype showed up just a few times. The rearrangement uses TRBV7-2 and TRBJ1-2, with no clear D. V was trimmed by 1 base and J by 5 bases, leaving 8 bases between them. Germline loops: CDR1 SGHTA, CDR2 FQGNSA. This CDR3 has 13 amino acids. The CDR3 region is CASSLGTPYGYTF. The CDR3 DNA reads TGTGCCAGCAGCTTAGGTACCCCATATGGCTACACCTTC.

The gene calls are TRBV11-2 and TRBJ2-2, with D possibly TRBD2 on 5 matching bases. Trimming left V 5 bases short and J 1 base short, with 8 bases between. Germline V gene sequence: CDR1 SGHAT, CDR2 FQNNGV. CDR3 size: 14 residues. The DNA of the CDR3 is TGTGCCAGCAGCCGTCGGGGGAACACCGGGGAGCTGTTTTTT. Translating gives CASSRRGNTGELFF.